This T cell receptor (beta chain) was found in a study of blood T cell repertoires in COVID-19. At the level of the study: Collection of acute and convalescent COVID-19 samples took place in the United States, Italy and Spain. T cells, B-cell-depleted T cells, or PBMCs provided the cDNA or gDNA that served as material.

CDR1 is MGHDK and CDR2 is SYGVNS in the germline V gene. V dropped 3 bases and J dropped 5; count of bases not matched to a gene: 4. The CDR3 totals 14 residues. Authors' processing steps: Scientists estimated how many nucleated cells there were by amplifying reference gene primers. TCRdb's copy holds only in-frame clones and misses some; the assay was immunoSEQ multiplex PCR. V and J calls and clone size are those listed in that table; D and trimming were worked out from the DNA. The data show roughly 100,000 clones, roughly 87% seen once. Enrolment of Seattle patients took place during active infection, and they were followed longitudinally.

The sequence was obtained from a woman in her forties or fifties with COVID-19, enrolled during active disease. The genes are TRBV25-1 and TRBJ1-5; 7 bases line up with TRBD1. Sequencing input: peripheral blood. The CDR3 protein is CASSETGIHQPQHF. The CDR3, as DNA: TGTGCCAGCAGTGAGACAGGGATCCATCAGCCCCAGCATTTT.